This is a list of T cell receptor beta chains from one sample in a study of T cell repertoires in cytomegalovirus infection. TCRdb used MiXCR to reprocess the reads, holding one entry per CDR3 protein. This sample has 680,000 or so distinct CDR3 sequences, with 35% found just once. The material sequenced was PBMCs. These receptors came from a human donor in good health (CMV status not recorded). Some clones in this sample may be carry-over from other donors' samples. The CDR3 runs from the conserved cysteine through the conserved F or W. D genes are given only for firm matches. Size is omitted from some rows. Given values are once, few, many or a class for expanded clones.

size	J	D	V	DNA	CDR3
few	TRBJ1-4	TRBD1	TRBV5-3	TGTGCCAGCAGCTTGCCGAACAGGGGGCGCGAAAAACTGTTTTTT	CASSLPNRGREKLFF
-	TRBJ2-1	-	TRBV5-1	TGCGCCAGCAGCTTGTGGTCAGGGAATGAGCAGTTCTTC	CASSLWSGNEQFF
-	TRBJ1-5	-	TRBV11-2	TGTGCCAGCAGCCTAGGGACTCAGGGCCATCAGCCCCAGCATTTT	CASSLGTQGHQPQHF
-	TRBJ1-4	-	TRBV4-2	TGTGCCAGCAGCCAAGAGTCCGGGACGGGGAATGAAAAACTGTTTTTT	CASSQESGTGNEKLFF
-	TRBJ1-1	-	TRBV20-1	TGCAGTGCTCAGGGCGGGAACACTGAAGCTTTCTTT	CSAQGGNTEAFF
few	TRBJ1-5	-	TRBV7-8	TGTGCCAGCAGCTTAGCGTCGGGAGGGAGCAATCAGCCCCAGCATTTT	CASSLASGGSNQPQHF
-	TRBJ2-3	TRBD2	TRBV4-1	TGCGCCAGCAGCCGTGAAACTAGCGGGGGGCTCACAGATACGCAGTATTTT	CASSRETSGGLTDTQYF
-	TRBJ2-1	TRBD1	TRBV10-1	TGCGCCAGCAGTGAGGGACAGGGGGCCTACAATGAGCAGTTCTTC	CASSEGQGAYNEQFF
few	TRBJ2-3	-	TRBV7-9	TGTGCCAGCAGCTTAGCGCATACGGGCAGCACAGATACGCAGTATTTT	CASSLAHTGSTDTQYF
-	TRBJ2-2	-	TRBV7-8	TGTGCCAGCAGCTACGGGGAGCTGTTTTTT	CASSYGELFF
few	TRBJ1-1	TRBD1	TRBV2	TGTGCCAGCAGAACACAGGGGACCCTGAAAAACACTGAAGCTTTCTTT	CASRTQGTLKNTEAFF
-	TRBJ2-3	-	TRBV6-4	TGTGCCAGCAGTTTTTTTGATGGGGATACGCAGTATTTT	CASSFFDGDTQYF
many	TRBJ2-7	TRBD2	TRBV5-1	TGCGCCAGCAGCCGGGGACTAGCGGGTGGGCCCCCCTACGAGCAGTACTTC	CASSRGLAGGPPYEQYF
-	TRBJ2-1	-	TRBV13	TGTGCCAGCAGCTCCCCCCCACCAGGGGCCATGGATGAGCAGTTCTTC	CASSSPPPGAMDEQFF
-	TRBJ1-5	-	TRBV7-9	TGTGCCAGCAGCCGGACTAGTGGGGGACGCAATCAGCCCCAGCATTTT	CASSRTSGGRNQPQHF
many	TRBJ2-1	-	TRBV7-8	TGTGCCAGCAGCTTAGTTGGTGGCCAGGGCCACAATGAGCAGTTCTTC	CASSLVGGQGHNEQFF
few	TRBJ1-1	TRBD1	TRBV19	TGTGCCAGTACCATCAGGGGGCTGGACACTGAAGCTTTCTTT	CASTIRGLDTEAFF
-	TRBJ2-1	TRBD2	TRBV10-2	TGCGCCAGCTCCCCAGACTTAGCGGGAGGGCCTCATGAGCAGTTCTTC	CASSPDLAGGPHEQFF
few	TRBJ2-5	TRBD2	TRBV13	TGTGCCAGCAGCTCAGTCCAACGCGACGGGGGGGGAGAGACCCAGTACTTC	CASSSVQRDGGGETQYF
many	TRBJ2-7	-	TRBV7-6	TGTGCCAGCAGCCCAAAAGCGGACCACGAGCAGTACTTC	CASSPKADHEQYF
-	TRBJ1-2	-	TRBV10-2	TGCGCCAGCAGTGAGTCAACACGAACCTATGGCTACACCTTC	CASSESTRTYGYTF
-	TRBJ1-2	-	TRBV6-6	TGTGCCCTCAGTTACCACCCCGACTATGGCTACACCTTC	CALSYHPDYGYTF
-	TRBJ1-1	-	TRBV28	TGTGCCAGCAGTTTTCGTAAGGGAGCTGAAGCTTTCTTT	CASSFRKGAEAFF
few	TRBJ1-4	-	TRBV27	TGTGCCAGCAGGGCGGGGGCGGGATTTGGTGAAAAACTGTTTTTT	CASRAGAGFGEKLFF
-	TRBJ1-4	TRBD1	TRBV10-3	TGTGCCATCAGTGCCACGGACAGGCCCCGGAGGACTAATGAAAAACTGTTTTTT	CAISATDRPRRTNEKLFF
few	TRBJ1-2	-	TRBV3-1	TGTGCCAGCAGCTACTCCAGGTCTTTCTATGGCTACACCTTC	CASSYSRSFYGYTF
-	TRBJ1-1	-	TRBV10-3	TGTGCCATCAGTGGAAAAGGAGGAGGGGCCTCCGAAGGGGCCACTGAAGCTTTCTTT	CAISGKGGGASEGATEAFF
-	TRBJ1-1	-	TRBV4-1	TGCGCCAGCAGCCACTCACAGGGACAAGGAAACACTGAAGCTTTCTTT	CASSHSQGQGNTEAFF